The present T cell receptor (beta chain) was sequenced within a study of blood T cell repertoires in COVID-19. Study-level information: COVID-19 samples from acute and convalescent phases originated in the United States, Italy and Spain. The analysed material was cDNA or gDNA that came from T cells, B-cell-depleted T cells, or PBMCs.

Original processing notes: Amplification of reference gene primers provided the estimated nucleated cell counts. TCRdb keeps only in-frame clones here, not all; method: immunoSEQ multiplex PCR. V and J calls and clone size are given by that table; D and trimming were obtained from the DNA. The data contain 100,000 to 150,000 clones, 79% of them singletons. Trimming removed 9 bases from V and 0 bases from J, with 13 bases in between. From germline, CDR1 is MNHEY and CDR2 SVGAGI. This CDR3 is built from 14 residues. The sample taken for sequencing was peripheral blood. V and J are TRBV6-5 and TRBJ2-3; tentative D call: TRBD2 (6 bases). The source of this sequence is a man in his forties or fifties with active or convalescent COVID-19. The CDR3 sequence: CASFSGLSTDTQYF. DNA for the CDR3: TGTGCCAGTTTCTCGGGACTGAGCACAGATACGCAGTATTTT.